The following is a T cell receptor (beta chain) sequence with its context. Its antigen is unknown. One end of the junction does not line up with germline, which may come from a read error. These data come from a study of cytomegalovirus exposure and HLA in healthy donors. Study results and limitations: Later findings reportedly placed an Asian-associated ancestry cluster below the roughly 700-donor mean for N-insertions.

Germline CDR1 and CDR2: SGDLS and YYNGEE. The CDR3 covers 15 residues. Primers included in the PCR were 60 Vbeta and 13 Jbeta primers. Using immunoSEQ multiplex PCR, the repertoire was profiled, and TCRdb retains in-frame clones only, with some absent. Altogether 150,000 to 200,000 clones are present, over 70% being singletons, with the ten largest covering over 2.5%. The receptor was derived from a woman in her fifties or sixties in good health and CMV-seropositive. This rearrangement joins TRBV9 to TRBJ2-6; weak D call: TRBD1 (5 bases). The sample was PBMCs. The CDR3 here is CASSVDGSGANGLTF. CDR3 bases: TGTGCCAGCAGCGTAGACGGCTCTGGGGCCAACGGCCTGACTTTC.